These T cell receptor beta chains were read from a single sample in a study of blood T cell repertoires in COVID-19. This table comes from immunoSEQ multiplex PCR, and its TCRdb copy is limited to in-frame clones, with some not included. The table shows about 82,000 clones, with about 80% occurring only once. The sequencing input was peripheral blood. These receptors all come from a woman aged 40-49 years with active or convalescent COVID-19. Both conserved end residues are part of each CDR3. Each record gives: clone size, CDR3 length, J gene, V gene, D gene, CDR3 DNA, CDR3 protein. The D gene is left open where the match is weak. Clone size is given for some rows only: seen once, a few or many times, or a class if the clone is expanded.

>.|13|TRBJ2-3|TRBV7-2|.
TGTGCCAGCAGCTTCAGGGTTGGGGATACGCAGTATTTT
CASSFRVGDTQYF
>.|16|TRBJ1-5|TRBV28|.
TGTGCCAGCAACCCCGGGGGTGGGAGGAGCAATCAGCCCCAGCATTTT
CASNPGGGRSNQPQHF
>.|15|TRBJ1-2|TRBV19|.
TGTGCCAGTAGTACCATTTGGGGAGTGAGCTATGGCTACACCTTC
CASSTIWGVSYGYTF
>.|14|TRBJ2-3|TRBV7-6|TRBD2
TGTGCCAGCAGCCGTAGCGGGCCCACAGATACGCAGTATTTT
CASSRSGPTDTQYF
>.|15|TRBJ2-1|TRBV4-1|TRBD2
TGCGCCAGCAGCCCGGGACTAGCGGACGACAATGAGCAGTTCTTC
CASSPGLADDNEQFF
>few|18|TRBJ2-1|TRBV28|.
TGTGCCAGCAGTTTAGGGGGAGGTAGCGGTAGCTCCTACAATGAGCAGTTCTTC
CASSLGGGSGSSYNEQFF
>.|15|TRBJ2-7|TRBV15|TRBD1
TGTGCCACCAGCAGAGAGACAGGGGTCCCCTACGAGCAGTACTTC
CATSRETGVPYEQYF
>.|16|TRBJ2-1|TRBV18|TRBD1
TGTGCCAGCTCACCGCAGGGACAGGGTATATTTGGTGAGCAGTTCTTC
CASSPQGQGIFGEQFF
>few|18|TRBJ1-5|TRBV7-2|.
TGTGCCAGCAGCTTAGACCCCCCAGGGCTTGTTAGCAATCAGCCCCAGCATTTT
CASSLDPPGLVSNQPQHF
>few|14|TRBJ2-3|TRBV10-3|TRBD1
TGTGCCATCAGAGGGACAGCGCGCACAGATACGCAGTATTTT
CAIRGTARTDTQYF
>few|14|TRBJ2-7|TRBV21-1|.
TGTGCCAGCAGCGCCCGAACCAGGGGTTACGAGCAGTACTTC
CASSARTRGYEQYF
>once|14|TRBJ2-3|TRBV4-3|TRBD2
TGCGCCAGCAGCCGAGCGGGAGCCGCAGATACGCAGTATTTT
CASSRAGAADTQYF
>.|15|TRBJ2-3|TRBV19|.
TGTGCCAGTAAGCTACAGGGGAGGTATACAGATACGCAGTATTTT
CASKLQGRYTDTQYF
>.|16|TRBJ1-1|TRBV10-3|TRBD1
TGTGCCATCAGAGTAGGGACAGGGGTTGGGAACACTGAAGCTTTCTTT
CAIRVGTGVGNTEAFF
>.|16|TRBJ2-5|TRBV19|TRBD2
TGTGCCAGTAGTATAGCGAAAGCGGGGGGTCAAGAGACCCAGTACTTC
CASSIAKAGGQETQYF
>once|17|TRBJ1-3|TRBV5-1|TRBD1
TGCGCCAGCAGCTTGGAGGGGGCCCAGGGTACTGGAAACACCATATATTTT
CASSLEGAQGTGNTIYF
>.|15|TRBJ1-1|TRBV5-1|TRBD1
TGCGCCAGCAGCTTGGTGGGACAGCTGAACACTGAAGCTTTCTTT
CASSLVGQLNTEAFF
>.|12|TRBJ2-1|TRBV25-1|.
TGTGCCAGCAGTGAATGGGGCGATGAGCAGTTCTTC
CASSEWGDEQFF
>.|13|TRBJ1-4|TRBV27|.
TGTGCCAGCAGTCGAGCGGGGGATGAAAAACTGTTTTTT
CASSRAGDEKLFF
>.|15|TRBJ2-1|TRBV27|TRBD1
TGTGCCAGCAGTTTATCCCGACAGGGTATCAATGAGCAGTTCTTC
CASSLSRQGINEQFF
>once|13|TRBJ2-1|TRBV29-1|.
TGCAGTGATTCAAGGACAGTCTACAATGAGCAGTTCTTC
CSDSRTVYNEQFF
>.|14|TRBJ1-3|TRBV7-9|.
TGTGCCAGCAGCTTAGCGCAGGGGTGGAACACCATATATTTT
CASSLAQGWNTIYF
>.|14|TRBJ2-2|TRBV7-9|.
TGTGCCAGCAGCCCAACAGGGCGTTCCGGGGAGCTGTTTTTT
CASSPTGRSGELFF
>.|12|TRBJ2-7|TRBV20-1|TRBD1
TGCAGTGCTAGTGACAGGGGAAGCGAGCAGTACTTC
CSASDRGSEQYF
>.|18|TRBJ1-1|TRBV4-1|.
TGCGCCAGCAGCCAAGATCCAGAGCGGGTTATGGTTTGGACTGAAGCTTTCTTT
CASSQDPERVMVWTEAFF
>few|15|TRBJ2-3|TRBV5-1|TRBD2
TGCGCCAGCAGCCCGGGACTAGCGGGAGAAGATACGCAGTATTTT
CASSPGLAGEDTQYF
>.|15|TRBJ2-7|TRBV4-3|.
TGCGCCAGCAGCCAAGATTTCGGGACACCCTACGAGCAGTACTTC
CASSQDFGTPYEQYF
>.|16|TRBJ2-7|TRBV9|TRBD2
TGTGCCAGCAGCCCCGGGACTAGCGGGACCGCCTACGAGCAGTACTTC
CASSPGTSGTAYEQYF
>.|14|TRBJ2-5|TRBV5-4|.
TGTGCCAGCAGCTTACAGGCGGGGTCCGAGACCCAGTACTTC
CASSLQAGSETQYF
>.|12|TRBJ2-4|TRBV27|.
TGTGCCAGCAGTTTATCTGGGCAGTTACAGTACTTC
CASSLSGQLQYF
>.|13|TRBJ1-1|TRBV6-5|TRBD1
TGTGCCAGCAGTTACTCGAAGGGGGCTCAAGCTTTCTTT
CASSYSKGAQAFF